This TCR beta chain was captured by sequencing in a study of T cells after somatic rescue of genetic block (dated by TCRdb to 2019 to 2021). Context from the whole study: What the study looked at was long-term robustness, specifically in a T-cell system that came about through somatic rescue of a genetic block in T-cell development.

Trimming at the junction amounts to 0 bases on V and 14 bases on J, and the germline ends lie 11 bases apart. Including the terminal cysteine and phenylalanine, the CDR3 comprises 13 residues. The entry retains the CDR3 DNA only, 39 bases that are in frame from base 1. CDR1 MNHNY and CDR2 SVGAGI were looked up in the germline V gene (reference sequence). Concerning this clone: Its target antigen remains unknown. The sample holds no much larger clone one base away, and base qualities are not on file.

Libraries were built with the immunoSEQ multiplex PCR assay. TCRdb holds this immuneACCESS table with in-frame rearrangements only. Some clones are missing; in checked studies, unresolved V genes explain under half, and the rest has no known cause. The sample has 55,000 to 75,000 clones on record, 85% to 95% of them singletons. 2.9% of the sample belongs to the ten largest clones. The sequencing input was peripheral blood mononuclear cells (PBMCs). The receptor chain draws on TRBV6-6 and TRBJ1-6; the D gene is unclear. The sequence was collected from a man in his forties. The CDR3 region has the sequence CASSYSPERSLHF. The bases read TGTGCCAGCAGTTACTCACCGGAGCGGTCCCTCCACTTT.